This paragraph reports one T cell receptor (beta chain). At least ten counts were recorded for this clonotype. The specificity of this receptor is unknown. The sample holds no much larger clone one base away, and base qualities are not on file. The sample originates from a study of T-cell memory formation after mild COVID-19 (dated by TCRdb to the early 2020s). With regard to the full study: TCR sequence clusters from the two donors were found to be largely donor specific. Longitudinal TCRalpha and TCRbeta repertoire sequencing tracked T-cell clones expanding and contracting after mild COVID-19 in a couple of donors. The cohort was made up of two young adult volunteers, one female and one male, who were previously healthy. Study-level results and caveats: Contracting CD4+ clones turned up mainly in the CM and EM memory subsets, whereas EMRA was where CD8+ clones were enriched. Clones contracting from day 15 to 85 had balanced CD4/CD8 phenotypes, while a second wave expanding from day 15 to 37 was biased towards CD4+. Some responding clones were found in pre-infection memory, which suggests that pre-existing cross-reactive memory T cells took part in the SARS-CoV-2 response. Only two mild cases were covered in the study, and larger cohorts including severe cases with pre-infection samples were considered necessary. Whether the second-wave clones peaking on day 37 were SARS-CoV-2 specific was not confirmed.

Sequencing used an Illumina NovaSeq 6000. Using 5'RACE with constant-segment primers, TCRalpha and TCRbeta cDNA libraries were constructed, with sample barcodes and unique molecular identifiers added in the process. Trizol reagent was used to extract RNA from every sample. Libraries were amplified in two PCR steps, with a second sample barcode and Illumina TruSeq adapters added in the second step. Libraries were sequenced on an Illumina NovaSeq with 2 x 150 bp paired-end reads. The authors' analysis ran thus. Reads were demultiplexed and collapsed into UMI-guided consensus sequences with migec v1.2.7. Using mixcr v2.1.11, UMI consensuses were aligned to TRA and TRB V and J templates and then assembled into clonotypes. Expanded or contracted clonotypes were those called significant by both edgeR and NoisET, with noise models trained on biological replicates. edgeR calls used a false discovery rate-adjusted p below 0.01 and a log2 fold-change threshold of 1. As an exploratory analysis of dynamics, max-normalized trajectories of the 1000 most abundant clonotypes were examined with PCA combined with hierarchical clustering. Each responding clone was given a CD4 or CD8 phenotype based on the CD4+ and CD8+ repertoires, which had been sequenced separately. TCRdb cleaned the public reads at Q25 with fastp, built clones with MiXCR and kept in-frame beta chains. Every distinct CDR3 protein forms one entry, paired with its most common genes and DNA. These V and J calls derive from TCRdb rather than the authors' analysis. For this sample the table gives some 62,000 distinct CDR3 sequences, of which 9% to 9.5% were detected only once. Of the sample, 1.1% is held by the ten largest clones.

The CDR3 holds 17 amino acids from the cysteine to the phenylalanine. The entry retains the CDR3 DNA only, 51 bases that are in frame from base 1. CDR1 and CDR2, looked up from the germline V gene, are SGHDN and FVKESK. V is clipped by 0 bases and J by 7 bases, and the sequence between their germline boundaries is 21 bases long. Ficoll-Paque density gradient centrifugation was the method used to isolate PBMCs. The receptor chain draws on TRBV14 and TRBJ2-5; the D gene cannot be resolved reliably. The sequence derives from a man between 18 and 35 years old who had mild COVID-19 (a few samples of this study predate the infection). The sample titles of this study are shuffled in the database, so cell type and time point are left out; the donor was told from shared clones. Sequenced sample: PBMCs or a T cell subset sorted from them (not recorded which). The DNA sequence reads TGTGCCAGCAGCCAAGATCCGGGCGGTAGCCCCTTGGGGACCCAGTACTTC. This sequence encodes CASSQDPGGSPLGTQYF.